This T cell receptor beta chain was captured in a study of stem cell transplantation in POMP-related autoinflammatory disease. Study as a whole: Hypothesis: faulty thymoproteasomes impair CD8+ T-cell selection, skewing TRB repertoires.

Note on this clone: Its antigen remains unidentified.

Overall study findings and caveats: In PRAID patients, the number of distinct TRB V-J gene pairings was restricted.

Profiling relied on immunoSEQ multiplex PCR, and the TCRdb table lists in-frame clones only, not all of them. Of fewer than 5,000 clones in the sample, 92% were seen once. This CDR3 is built from 16 residues. Germline CDR1 and CDR2: SGHAT and FQNNGV. Trimming took 2 bases from V and 5 from J; bases not matched to a gene: 8. The specimen was CD8+ T cells from PBMCs, collected after stem cell transplantation. The source is a human patient with POMP-related autoinflammation and immune dysregulation (PRAID). Some T cells may have originated in the graft donor. This chain links TRBV11-2 with TRBJ2-7; TRBD2 matches 11 bases. The CDR3 DNA is TGTGCCAGCAGCTTAATCATTAGCGGGAGGGCAAACGAGCAGTACTTC. Its translation is CASSLIISGRANEQYF. Filled out from reference TRBV11-2 and TRBJ2-7, the complete variable domain reads EAGVAQSPRYKIIEKRQSVAFWCNPISGHATLYWYQQILGQGPKLLIQFQNNGVVDDSQLPKDRFSAERLKGVDSTLKIQPAKLEDSAVYLCASSLIISGRANEQYFGPGTRLTVT.